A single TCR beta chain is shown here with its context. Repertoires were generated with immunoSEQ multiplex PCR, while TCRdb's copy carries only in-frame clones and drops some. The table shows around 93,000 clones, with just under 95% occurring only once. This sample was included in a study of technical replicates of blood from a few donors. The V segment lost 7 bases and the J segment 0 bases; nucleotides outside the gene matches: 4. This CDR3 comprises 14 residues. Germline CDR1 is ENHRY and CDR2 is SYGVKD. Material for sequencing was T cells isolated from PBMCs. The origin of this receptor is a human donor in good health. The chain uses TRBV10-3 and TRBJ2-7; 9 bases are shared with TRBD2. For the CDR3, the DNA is TGTGCCATCAACCAAGCGGGAGGCTCCTACGAGCAGTACTTC. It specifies CAINQAGGSYEQYF.